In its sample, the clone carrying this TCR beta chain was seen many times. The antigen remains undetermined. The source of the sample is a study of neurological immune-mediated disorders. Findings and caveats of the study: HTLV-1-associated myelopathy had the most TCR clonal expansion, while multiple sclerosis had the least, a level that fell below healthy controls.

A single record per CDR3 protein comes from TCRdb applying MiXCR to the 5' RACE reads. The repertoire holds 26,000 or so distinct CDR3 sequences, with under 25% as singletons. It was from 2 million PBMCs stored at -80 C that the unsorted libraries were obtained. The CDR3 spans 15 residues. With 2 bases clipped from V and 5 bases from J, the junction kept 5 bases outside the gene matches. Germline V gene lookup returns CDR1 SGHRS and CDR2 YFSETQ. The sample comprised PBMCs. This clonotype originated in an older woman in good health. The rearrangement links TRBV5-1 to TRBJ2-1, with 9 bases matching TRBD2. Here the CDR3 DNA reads TGCGCCAGCAGCTTAAACAGCGGGGGGAACAATGAGCAGTTCTTC. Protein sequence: CASSLNSGGNNEQFF. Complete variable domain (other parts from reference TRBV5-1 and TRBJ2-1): KAGVTQTPRYLIKTRGQQVTLSCSPISGHRSVSWYQQTPGQGLQFLFEYFSETQRNKGNFPGRFSGRQFSNSRSEMNVSTLELGDSALYLCASSLNSGGNNEQFFGPGTRLTVL.